This note documents a single TCR beta chain sequence. Antigen: not known. The ends lost 4 bases at V and 5 bases at J; junction bases unmatched: 7. This CDR3 is built from 16 residues. Per germline, CDR1 LNHDA and CDR2 SQIVND (reference sequence). Method: immunoSEQ multiplex PCR; TCRdb's copy keeps in-frame clones and lacks some. The sample lists some 100,000 clones; over 60% were seen once. Only patients with spare fresh-frozen tumor and over two years of follow-up were included. The data are from a study of glioma-infiltrating T cells after dendritic cell vaccination. Turning to the study itself: Patients had newly diagnosed or recurrent glioblastoma and received dendritic cell vaccines.

Whole-study findings and limits: Only a small number of patients had complete blood and tumor samples. Patients with more pretreatment TILs had longer time to progression and survival.

The chain carries TRBV19 and TRBJ2-1; TRBD2 matches at 11 bases. This receptor was identified in a human donor with glioblastoma. Sequenced material: blood, taken before dendritic cell vaccination. CDR3 residues: CASSRPSGRIHNEQFF. The CDR3 nucleotides are TGTGCCAGTAGTAGACCTAGCGGGAGGATACACAATGAGCAGTTCTTC.